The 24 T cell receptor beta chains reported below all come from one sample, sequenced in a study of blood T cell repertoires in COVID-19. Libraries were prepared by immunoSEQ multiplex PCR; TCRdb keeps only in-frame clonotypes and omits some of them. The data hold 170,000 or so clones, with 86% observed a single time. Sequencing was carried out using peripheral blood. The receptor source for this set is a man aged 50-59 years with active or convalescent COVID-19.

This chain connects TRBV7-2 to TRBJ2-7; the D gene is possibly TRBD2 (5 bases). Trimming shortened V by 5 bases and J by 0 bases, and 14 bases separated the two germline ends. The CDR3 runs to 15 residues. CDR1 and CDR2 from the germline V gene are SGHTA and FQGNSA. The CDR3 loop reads CASSLGLLSSYEQYF. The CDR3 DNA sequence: TGTGCCAGCAGCCTCGGACTTCTGAGCTCCTACGAGCAGTACTTC.

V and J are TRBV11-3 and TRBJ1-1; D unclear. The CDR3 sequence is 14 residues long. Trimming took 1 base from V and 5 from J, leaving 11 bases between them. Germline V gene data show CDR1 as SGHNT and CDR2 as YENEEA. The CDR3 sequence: CASSLVAAGTEAFF. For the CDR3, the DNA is TGTGCCAGCAGCTTAGTAGCAGCGGGGACTGAAGCTTTCTTT.

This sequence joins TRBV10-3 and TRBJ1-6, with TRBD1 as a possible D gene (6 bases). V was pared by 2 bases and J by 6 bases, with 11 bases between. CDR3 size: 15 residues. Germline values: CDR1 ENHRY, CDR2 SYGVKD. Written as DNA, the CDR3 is TGTGCCATCAGTGAGCCAAGCAGGGGTAATTCACCCCTCCACTTT. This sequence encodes CAISEPSRGNSPLHF.

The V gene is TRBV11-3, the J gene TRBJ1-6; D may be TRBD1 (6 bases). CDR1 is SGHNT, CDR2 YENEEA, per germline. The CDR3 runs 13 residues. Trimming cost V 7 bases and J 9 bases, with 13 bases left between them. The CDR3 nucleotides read TGTGCCAGCAAAGGACAGAGTGGTTCACCCCTCCACTTT. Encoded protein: CASKGQSGSPLHF. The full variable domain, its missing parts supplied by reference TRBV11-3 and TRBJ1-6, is EAGVVQSPRYKIIEKKQPVAFWCNPISGHNTLYWYLQNLGQGPELLIRYENEEAVDDSQLPKDRFSAERLKGVDSTLKIQPAELGDSAVYLCASKGQSGSPLHFGNGTRLTVT.

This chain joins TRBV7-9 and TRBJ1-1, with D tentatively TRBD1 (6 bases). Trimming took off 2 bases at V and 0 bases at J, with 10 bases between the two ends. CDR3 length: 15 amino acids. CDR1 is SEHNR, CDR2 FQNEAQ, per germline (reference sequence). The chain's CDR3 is CASSLKTGLNTEAFF. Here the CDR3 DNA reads TGTGCCAGCAGCTTAAAGACAGGCCTGAACACTGAAGCTTTCTTT.

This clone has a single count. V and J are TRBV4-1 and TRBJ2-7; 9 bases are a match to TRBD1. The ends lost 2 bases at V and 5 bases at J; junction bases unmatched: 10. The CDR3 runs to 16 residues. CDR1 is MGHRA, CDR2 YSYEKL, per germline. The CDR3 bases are TGCGCCAGCAGCCAAACCAGGGGGGACAGGGTTCACGAGCAGTACTTC. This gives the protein CASSQTRGDRVHEQYF.

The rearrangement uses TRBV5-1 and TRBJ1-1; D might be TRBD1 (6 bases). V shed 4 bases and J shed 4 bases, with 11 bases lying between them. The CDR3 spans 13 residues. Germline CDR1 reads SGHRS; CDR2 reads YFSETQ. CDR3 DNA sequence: TGCGCCAGCAGCCCACAGGGTAGCACTGAAGCTTTCTTT. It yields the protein CASSPQGSTEAFF.

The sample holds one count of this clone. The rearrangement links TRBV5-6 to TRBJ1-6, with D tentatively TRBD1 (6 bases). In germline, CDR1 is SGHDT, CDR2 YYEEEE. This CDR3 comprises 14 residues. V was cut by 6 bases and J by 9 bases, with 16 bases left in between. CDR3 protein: CASNWGGAGSPLHF. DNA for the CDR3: TGTGCCAGCAACTGGGGGGGCGCGGGTTCACCCCTCCACTTT.

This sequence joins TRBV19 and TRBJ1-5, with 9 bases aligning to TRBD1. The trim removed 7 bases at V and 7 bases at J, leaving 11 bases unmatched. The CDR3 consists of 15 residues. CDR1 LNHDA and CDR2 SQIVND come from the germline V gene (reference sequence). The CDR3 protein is CASTPRGTGYQPQHF. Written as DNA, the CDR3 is TGTGCCAGTACCCCGAGGGGGACAGGGTACCAGCCCCAGCATTTT.

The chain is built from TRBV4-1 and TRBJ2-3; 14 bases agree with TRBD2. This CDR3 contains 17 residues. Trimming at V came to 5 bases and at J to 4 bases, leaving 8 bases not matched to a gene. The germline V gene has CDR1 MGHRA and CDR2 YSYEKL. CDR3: CASSKQTSGGAADTQYF. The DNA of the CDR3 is TGCGCCAGCAGCAAACAGACTAGCGGGGGGGCGGCAGATACGCAGTATTTT.

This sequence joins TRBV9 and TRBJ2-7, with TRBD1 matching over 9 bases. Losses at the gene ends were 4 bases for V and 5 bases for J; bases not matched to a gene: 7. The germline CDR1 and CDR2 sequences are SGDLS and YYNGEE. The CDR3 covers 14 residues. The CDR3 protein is CASSPQGQGNEQYF. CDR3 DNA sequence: TGTGCCAGCAGCCCCCAGGGACAGGGAAACGAGCAGTACTTC.

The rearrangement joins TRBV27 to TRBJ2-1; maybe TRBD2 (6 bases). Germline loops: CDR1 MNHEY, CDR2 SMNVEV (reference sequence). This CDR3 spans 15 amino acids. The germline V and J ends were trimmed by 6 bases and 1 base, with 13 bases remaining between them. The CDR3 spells CASREDSGSYNEQFF. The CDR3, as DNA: TGTGCCAGCAGGGAAGATAGCGGATCCTACAATGAGCAGTTCTTC.

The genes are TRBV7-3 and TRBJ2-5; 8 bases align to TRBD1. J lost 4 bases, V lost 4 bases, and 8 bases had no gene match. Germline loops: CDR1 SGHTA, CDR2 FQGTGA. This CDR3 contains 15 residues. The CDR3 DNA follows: TGTGCCAGCAGCTCGAGGACAGGGCCAGGAGAGACCCAGTACTTC. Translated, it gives CASSSRTGPGETQYF.

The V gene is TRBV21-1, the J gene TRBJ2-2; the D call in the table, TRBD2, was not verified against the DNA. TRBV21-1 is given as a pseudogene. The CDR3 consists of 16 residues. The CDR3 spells CASSEDSSGDTGELFF. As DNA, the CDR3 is TGTGCCAGCAGCGAAGACAGCAGCGGGGACACCGGGGAGCTGTTTTTT.

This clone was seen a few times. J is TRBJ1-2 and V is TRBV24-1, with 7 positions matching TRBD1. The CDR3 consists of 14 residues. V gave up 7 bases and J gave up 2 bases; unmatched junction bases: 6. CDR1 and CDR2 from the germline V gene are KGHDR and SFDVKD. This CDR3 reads CATRRDSHNYGYTF. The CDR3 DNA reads TGTGCCACCAGAAGGGACAGCCACAACTATGGCTACACCTTC.

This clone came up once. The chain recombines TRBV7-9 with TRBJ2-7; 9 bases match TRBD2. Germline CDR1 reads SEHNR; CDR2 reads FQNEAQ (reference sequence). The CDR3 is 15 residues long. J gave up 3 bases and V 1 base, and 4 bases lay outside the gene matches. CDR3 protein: CASSLVVAGVYEQYF. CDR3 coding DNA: TGTGCCAGCAGCTTAGTCGTAGCGGGAGTCTACGAGCAGTACTTC.

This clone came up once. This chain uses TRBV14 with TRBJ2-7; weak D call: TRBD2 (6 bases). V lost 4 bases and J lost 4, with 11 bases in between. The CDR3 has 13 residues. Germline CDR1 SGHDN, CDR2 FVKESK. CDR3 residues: CASSPWGVYEQYF. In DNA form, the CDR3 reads TGTGCCAGCAGCCCCTGGGGGGTTTACGAGCAGTACTTC. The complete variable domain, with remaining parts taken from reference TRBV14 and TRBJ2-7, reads EAGVTQFPSHSVIEKGQTVTLRCDPISGHDNLYWYRRVMGKEIKFLLHFVKESKQDESGMPNNRFLAERTGGTYSTLKVQPAELEDSGVYFCASSPWGVYEQYFGPGTRLTVT.

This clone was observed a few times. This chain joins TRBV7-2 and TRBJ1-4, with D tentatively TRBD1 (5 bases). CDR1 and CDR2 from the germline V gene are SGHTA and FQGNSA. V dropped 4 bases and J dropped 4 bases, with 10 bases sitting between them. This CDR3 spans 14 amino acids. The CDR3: CASSWGGNNEKLFF. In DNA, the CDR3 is TGTGCCAGCAGCTGGGGGGGGAATAATGAAAAACTGTTTTTT.

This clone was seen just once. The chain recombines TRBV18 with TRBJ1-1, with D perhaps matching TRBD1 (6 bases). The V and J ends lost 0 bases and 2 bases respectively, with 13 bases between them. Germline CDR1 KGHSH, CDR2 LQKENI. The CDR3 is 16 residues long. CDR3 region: CASSPPSRQVNTEAFF. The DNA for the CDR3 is TGTGCCAGCTCACCACCAAGTCGACAGGTTAACACTGAAGCTTTCTTT.

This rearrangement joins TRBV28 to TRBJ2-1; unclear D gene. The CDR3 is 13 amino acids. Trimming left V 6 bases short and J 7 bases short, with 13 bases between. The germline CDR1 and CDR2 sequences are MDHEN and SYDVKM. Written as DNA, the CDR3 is TGTGCCAGCAGCCTCCCTCTATTTAATGAGCAGTTCTTC. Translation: CASSLPLFNEQFF.

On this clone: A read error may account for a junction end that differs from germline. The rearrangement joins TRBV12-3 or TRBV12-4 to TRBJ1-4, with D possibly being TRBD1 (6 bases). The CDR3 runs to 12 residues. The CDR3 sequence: CASSPNTGKPFF. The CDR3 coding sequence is TGTGCCAGCAGTCCCAACACAGGGAAACCGTTTTTT.

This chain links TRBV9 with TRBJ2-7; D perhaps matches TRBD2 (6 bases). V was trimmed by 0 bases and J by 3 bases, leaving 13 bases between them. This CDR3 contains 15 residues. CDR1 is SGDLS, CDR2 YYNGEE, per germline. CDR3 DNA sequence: TGTGCCAGCAGCGTAGAGGGACTGGGCGGCTACGAGCAGTACTTC. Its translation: CASSVEGLGGYEQYF.

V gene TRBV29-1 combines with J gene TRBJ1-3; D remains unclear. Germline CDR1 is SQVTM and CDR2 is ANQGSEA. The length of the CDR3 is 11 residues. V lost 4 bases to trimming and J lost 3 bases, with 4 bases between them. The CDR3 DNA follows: TGCAGCGTTGTTCTTGGAAACACCATATATTTT. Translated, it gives CSVVLGNTIYF.

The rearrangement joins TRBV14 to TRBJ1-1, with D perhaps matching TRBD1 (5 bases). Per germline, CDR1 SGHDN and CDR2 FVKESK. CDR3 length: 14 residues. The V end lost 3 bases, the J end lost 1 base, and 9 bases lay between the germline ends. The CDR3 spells CASSHLDRNTEAFF. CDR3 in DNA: TGTGCCAGCAGCCACTTAGACAGGAACACTGAAGCTTTCTTT.